These T cell receptor beta chains were read from a single sample in a study of cytomegalovirus exposure and HLA in healthy donors. Using immunoSEQ multiplex PCR, the repertoire was profiled, and TCRdb retains in-frame clones only, with some absent. Here the sample spans hundreds of thousands of clones, about 77% being singletons. The specimen was PBMCs. The receptor set was obtained from a woman under 40 in good health and CMV-seronegative. Each CDR3 is given with its conserved first and last residue. A D gene is named only where the DNA matches it firmly. Size is omitted from some rows. Given values are once, few, many or a class for expanded clones.

CDR3 length: 17; D gene: -; V gene: TRBV5-6; clone size: -; J gene: TRBJ1-3; CDR3 protein: CASSIGALESSGNTIYF; CDR3 DNA: TGTGCCAGCAGCATTGGGGCGTTGGAGAGCTCTGGAAACACCATATATTTT
CDR3 length: 15; D gene: -; V gene: TRBV5-1; clone size: -; J gene: TRBJ1-4; CDR3 protein: CASRGGRVPNEKLFF; CDR3 DNA: TGCGCCAGTAGGGGGGGCAGGGTCCCTAATGAAAAACTGTTTTTT
CDR3 length: 14; D gene: TRBD2; V gene: TRBV19; clone size: -; J gene: TRBJ2-5; CDR3 protein: CASSAGLAQETQYF; CDR3 DNA: TGTGCCAGTAGCGCGGGACTAGCCCAAGAGACCCAGTACTTC
CDR3 length: 15; D gene: TRBD1; V gene: TRBV7-9; clone size: -; J gene: TRBJ1-3; CDR3 protein: CASWIDRDSGNTIYF; CDR3 DNA: TGTGCCAGCTGGATTGATCGGGACAGTGGAAACACCATATATTTT
CDR3 length: 15; D gene: -; V gene: TRBV19; clone size: -; J gene: TRBJ1-2; CDR3 protein: CASSYQPTRNYGYTF; CDR3 DNA: TGTGCCAGTAGTTACCAGCCTACTAGGAACTATGGCTACACCTTC
CDR3 length: 14; D gene: -; V gene: TRBV6-6; clone size: -; J gene: TRBJ2-7; CDR3 protein: CASSLPPEAYEQYF; CDR3 DNA: TGTGCCAGCAGCTTACCTCCAGAAGCCTACGAGCAGTACTTC
CDR3 length: 16; D gene: TRBD1; V gene: TRBV7-9; clone size: -; J gene: TRBJ1-4; CDR3 protein: CSSSSGQGATNEKLFF; CDR3 DNA: TGTTCCAGCAGCTCGGGACAGGGGGCAACTAATGAAAAACTGTTTTTT
CDR3 length: 13; D gene: -; V gene: TRBV30; clone size: -; J gene: TRBJ2-1; CDR3 protein: CAWSVLGSQPRFF; CDR3 DNA: TGTGCCTGGAGTGTACTGGGCTCCCAACCTCGGTTCTTC
CDR3 length: 14; D gene: TRBD2; V gene: TRBV2; clone size: once; J gene: TRBJ2-2; CDR3 protein: CASRGLAGTGELFF; CDR3 DNA: TGTGCCAGCAGGGGACTAGCGGGGACCGGGGAGCTGTTTTTT
CDR3 length: 15; D gene: TRBD1; V gene: TRBV27; clone size: -; J gene: TRBJ2-3; CDR3 protein: CASSLRTGATDTQYF; CDR3 DNA: TGTGCCAGCAGCCTCCGGACAGGGGCGACAGATACGCAGTATTTT
CDR3 length: 13; D gene: -; V gene: TRBV7-9; clone size: -; J gene: TRBJ1-1; CDR3 protein: CSSSSQGNTEAFF; CDR3 DNA: TGTTCCAGCAGCTCACAGGGCAACACTGAAGCTTTCTTT
CDR3 length: 14; D gene: TRBD1; V gene: TRBV2; clone size: -; J gene: TRBJ1-5; CDR3 protein: CASSTGTGPQPQHF; CDR3 DNA: TGTGCCAGCAGTACCGGGACAGGGCCCCAGCCCCAGCATTTT
CDR3 length: 14; D gene: -; V gene: TRBV7-8; clone size: -; J gene: TRBJ1-4; CDR3 protein: CASSAERGVMAVFF; CDR3 DNA: TGTGCCAGCAGCGCCGAACGGGGGGTTATGGCGGTGTTTTTT
CDR3 length: 14; D gene: -; V gene: TRBV5-1; clone size: -; J gene: TRBJ1-2; CDR3 protein: CASSGADSRYGYTF; CDR3 DNA: TGCGCCAGCAGCGGGGCGGACAGTCGGTATGGCTACACCTTC
CDR3 length: 16; D gene: TRBD1; V gene: TRBV5-1; clone size: -; J gene: TRBJ2-5; CDR3 protein: CASSLLGTGKGETQYF; CDR3 DNA: TGCGCCAGCAGCTTGCTGGGGACAGGGAAGGGAGAGACCCAGTACTTC
CDR3 length: 13; D gene: -; V gene: TRBV6-1; clone size: -; J gene: TRBJ2-7; CDR3 protein: CASRDSVSYEQYF; CDR3 DNA: TGTGCCAGCAGGGACAGTGTCTCCTACGAGCAGTACTTC
CDR3 length: 15; D gene: TRBD1; V gene: TRBV5-1; clone size: -; J gene: TRBJ2-5; CDR3 protein: CASTGTGGYQETQYF; CDR3 DNA: TGCGCCAGCACAGGGACAGGGGGGTACCAAGAGACCCAGTACTTC
CDR3 length: 10; D gene: -; V gene: TRBV6-1; clone size: -; J gene: TRBJ1-4; CDR3 protein: CASGNEKLFF; CDR3 DNA: TGTGCCAGCGGCAATGAAAAACTGTTTTTT
CDR3 length: 13; D gene: -; V gene: TRBV6-5; clone size: -; J gene: TRBJ1-2; CDR3 protein: CASSQRPGSGYTF; CDR3 DNA: TGTGCCAGCAGTCAGCGACCCGGAAGTGGCTACACCTTC
CDR3 length: 15; D gene: -; V gene: TRBV19; clone size: -; J gene: TRBJ1-5; CDR3 protein: CASSIGRVSNQPQNF; CDR3 DNA: TGTGCCAGTAGTATAGGCAGGGTGAGCAATCAGCCCCAGAATTTT
CDR3 length: 16; D gene: -; V gene: TRBV4-1; clone size: few; J gene: TRBJ1-1; CDR3 protein: CASSQDPRGSNTEAFF; CDR3 DNA: TGCGCCAGCAGCCAAGATCCCCGGGGTTCGAACACTGAAGCTTTCTTT
CDR3 length: 16; D gene: TRBD1; V gene: TRBV5-8; clone size: once; J gene: TRBJ1-5; CDR3 protein: CASSYTSGTGDQPQHF; CDR3 DNA: TGTGCCAGCAGCTATACTTCCGGGACAGGGGATCAGCCCCAGCATTTT
CDR3 length: 13; D gene: TRBD1; V gene: TRBV25-1; clone size: -; J gene: TRBJ1-3; CDR3 protein: CASGTGVPPTIYF; CDR3 DNA: TGTGCCAGCGGCACAGGGGTCCCTCCGACCATATATTTT
CDR3 length: 14; D gene: TRBD1; V gene: TRBV9; clone size: -; J gene: TRBJ2-5; CDR3 protein: CASSVAGGAETQYF; CDR3 DNA: TGTGCCAGCAGCGTAGCAGGGGGCGCGGAGACCCAGTACTTC